This entry lists 30 T cell receptor beta chains sequenced from one sample in a study of CD8+CD57+ T cells in acquired aplastic anemia. The template used for profiling TCR beta VDJ and CDR3 was genomic DNA. TCRdb re-called the reads with MiXCR, one entry per CDR3 protein. This table holds about 190,000 distinct CDR3 sequences, around half found once. Sequencing was performed on sorted CD4+, CD8+, or CD8+CD57+ T cells (not recorded which) from PBMCs. The origin of the receptors is a human donor in good health, serving as a control.

J is TRBJ2-1 and V is TRBV7-3; TRBD2 matches 11 bases. Germline V gene data show CDR1 as SGHTA and CDR2 as FQGTGA. There are 15 residues in the CDR3. Trimming took 10 bases from V and 4 from J; bases not matched to a gene: 9. The CDR3 DNA reads TGTGCCACCTCGGGCTCTAGCGGGGGGTACAATGAGCAGTTCTTC. Amino acid sequence: CATSGSSGGYNEQFF.

Note on this clonotype: The conserved final phenylalanine or tryptophan is absent from the CDR3, which likely points to a read error. It is unclear where the CDR3 begins or ends on the DNA, so no DNA is shown, and the CDR3 is as TCRdb lists it. CDR3 amino acids: CATSRDATGR. The V and J genes are TRBV15 and TRBJ1-1. The CDR3 is 10 amino acids long, termini counted. Germline assignment: CDR1 LNHNV and CDR2 YYDKDF (reference sequence).

The chain combines TRBV24-1 with TRBJ1-2; D is unclear. This CDR3 is 11 amino acids long. V was clipped by 5 bases and J by 4 bases, with 4 bases between them. The V gene's germline CDR1 is KGHDR and CDR2 SFDVKD. CDR3 sequence reads: CATSGLYGYTF. CDR3 coding DNA: TGTGCCACCAGTGGGCTCTATGGCTACACCTTC.

This sequence joins TRBV2 and TRBJ1-6; no clear D gene. Trimming pared 1 base from V and 10 bases from J, leaving 8 bases between. The CDR3 length is 13 residues. Germline V lookup: CDR1 SNHLY, CDR2 FYNNEI. Here the CDR3 DNA reads TGTGCCAGCAGTGAAGGTCCGGGGTCACCCCTCCACTTT. Translated, it gives CASSEGPGSPLHF.

This clonotype has only a few counts. The chain combines TRBV7-8 with TRBJ2-3, with 14 bases lining up with TRBD2. V was pared by 5 bases and J by 9 bases, with 7 bases of the junction left unmatched. The germline gives CDR1 SGHVS, CDR2 FQNEAQ. This CDR3 is built from 15 residues. The CDR3 bases are TGTGCCAGCAGCCCAATGGGACTAGCGGGAGAAACGCAGTATTTT. Amino acid sequence: CASSPMGLAGETQYF.

The rearrangement links TRBV5-5 to TRBJ1-2; weak D call: TRBD1 (6 bases). Germline-derived CDR1 and CDR2 are SGHKS and YYEKEE (reference sequence). The CDR3 is 13 amino acids. V was clipped by 1 base and J by 7 bases, with 11 bases between them. The CDR3 loop is CASSLQGSSGYTF. The CDR3 DNA reads TGTGCCAGCAGCTTGCAGGGGAGCAGTGGCTACACCTTC.

This clonotype has only one observation. The chain carries TRBV24-1 and TRBJ1-5; weak D call: TRBD1 (5 bases). V was clipped by 6 bases and J by 3 bases, with 14 bases between them. The germline CDR1 and CDR2 sequences are KGHDR and SFDVKD. The CDR3 extends over 15 amino acids. CDR3 in DNA: TGTGCCACCAGTTTAGGAGGGACCCTCAATCAGCCCCAGCATTTT. Residues: CATSLGGTLNQPQHF.

This clonotype was detected ten times or more. V gene TRBV7-9 combines with J gene TRBJ2-7, with D possibly being TRBD1 (5 bases). Germline CDR1 and CDR2: SEHNR and FQNEAQ (reference sequence). V lost 5 bases and J 3 bases, leaving 14 bases between the germline ends. This CDR3 has 14 residues. In nucleotides, the CDR3 is TGTGCCAGCAGCCGCAAAGGGGCCCTCTACGAGCAGTACTTC. It is translated as CASSRKGALYEQYF.

The chain joins TRBV2 to TRBJ1-6, with D perhaps matching TRBD1 (5 bases). Trimming removed 6 bases at V and 7 bases at J, with 10 bases between. The germline CDR1 and CDR2 sequences are SNHLY and FYNNEI. There are 13 residues in the CDR3. CDR3 residues: CASSPQANSPLHF. The CDR3 coding sequence is TGTGCCAGCAGCCCACAGGCAAATTCACCCCTCCACTTT.

The chain links TRBV29-1 to TRBJ2-3; TRBD2 aligns across 8 bases. V lost 4 bases to trimming and J lost 4 bases; unmatched junction nucleotides: 7. Germline CDR1 reads SQVTM; CDR2 reads ANQGSEA. The CDR3 covers 14 residues. CDR3 DNA sequence: TGCAGCGTTGCGGGAGGGCCCCTCCCAGATACGCAGTATTTT. Protein: CSVAGGPLPDTQYF.

In its sample, this clonotype was seen once. The chain joins TRBV11-2 to TRBJ1-2; 8 nucleotides line up with TRBD1. Germline V gene sequence: CDR1 SGHAT, CDR2 FQNNGV. This CDR3 contains 15 residues. Trimming took 5 bases from V and 8 from J; bases not matched to a gene: 13. The CDR3 protein is CASSPRSGTGEGYTF. CDR3 nucleotides: TGTGCCAGCAGCCCCCGGTCCGGGACAGGAGAAGGCTACACCTTC.

This clonotype came up many times. V and J are TRBV5-1 and TRBJ2-1; a possible D gene is TRBD1 (5 bases). Germline V CDR1 and CDR2: SGHRS, YFSETQ. The CDR3 loop spans 15 amino acids. Trimming shortened V by 2 bases and J by 0 bases, and 9 bases separated the two germline ends. CDR3 sequence: CASSFGRDSYNEQFF. The DNA for the CDR3 is TGCGCCAGCAGCTTTGGCAGGGACTCCTACAATGAGCAGTTCTTC.

The rearrangement uses TRBV20-1 and TRBJ2-7, with 10 bases that match TRBD1. Germline CDR1 DFQATT, CDR2 SNEGSKA (reference sequence). V trimming: 6 bases; J trimming: 2 bases; junction bases outside the gene matches: 10. The CDR3 is made up of 15 amino acids. CDR3 residues: CSARAGTGDTYEQYF. CDR3 nucleotides: TGCAGTGCCCGTGCTGGGACAGGGGATACCTACGAGCAGTACTTC.

In this sample, this clonotype turned up a few times. This chain connects TRBV15 to TRBJ2-6; D call uncertain. V was cut by 0 bases and J by 0 bases, with 6 bases left in between. CDR1 LNHNV and CDR2 YYDKDF come from the germline V gene (reference sequence). The CDR3 has 16 residues. This CDR3 reads CATSRDIGSGANVLTF. The CDR3 nucleotides read TGTGCCACCAGCAGAGATATCGGCTCTGGGGCCAACGTCCTGACTTTC.

The chain combines TRBV10-1 with TRBJ2-7; D is possibly TRBD2 (6 bases). Germline loops: CDR1 WNHNN, CDR2 SYGVQD (reference sequence). The CDR3 is 13 amino acids. With 2 bases removed from V and 6 bases from J, the gap between germline ends came to 11 bases. The CDR3 loop reads CASSEAGGAEQYF. The CDR3 nucleotides are TGCGCCAGCAGTGAGGCTGGAGGGGCCGAGCAGTACTTC.

This chain uses TRBV15 with TRBJ2-5; D unclear. The CDR3 runs to 14 residues. The germline V and J ends were trimmed by 3 bases and 1 base, with 9 bases remaining between them. CDR1 LNHNV and CDR2 YYDKDF come from the germline V gene (reference sequence). The CDR3 DNA reads as TGTGCCACCAGCAGGTCTAGGAGCCAAGAGACCCAGTACTTC. Amino acids: CATSRSRSQETQYF.

The rearrangement uses TRBV12-3 or TRBV12-4 and TRBJ2-7; 12 bases fit TRBD1. This CDR3 comprises 15 residues. V was clipped by 5 bases and J by 5 bases; unmatched bases: 7. This CDR3 reads CASSQGQGAVHEQYF. The CDR3 DNA follows: TGTGCCAGCAGTCAGGGACAGGGGGCTGTCCACGAGCAGTACTTC.

In this sample, this clonotype turned up a few times. The chain carries TRBV28 and TRBJ1-2, with TRBD1 as a possible D gene (5 bases). This CDR3 region has 13 residues. Germline CDR1 reads MDHEN; CDR2 reads SYDVKM. V gave up 6 bases and J gave up 4 bases, with 12 bases separating them. The CDR3 loop reads CASSSPGSYGYTF. The CDR3 DNA follows: TGTGCCAGCAGCTCGCCAGGGAGCTATGGCTACACCTTC.

The rearrangement uses TRBV10-3 and TRBJ2-5; D tentatively reads TRBD1 or TRBD2 (6 bases each). V was clipped by 6 bases and J by 5 bases, with 10 bases between them. The CDR3 runs 12 residues. Germline CDR1 reads ENHRY; CDR2 reads SYGVKD. CDR3 nucleotide sequence: TGTGCCATCAGCGGGGGCCGCGAGACCCAGTACTTC. This gives the protein CAISGGRETQYF.

A single count supports this clonotype. The V and J genes are TRBV7-3 and TRBJ2-1, with TRBD2 identical over 8 bases. The trim removed 9 bases at V and 0 bases at J, leaving 13 bases unmatched. CDR3 length: 17 amino acids. CDR1 SGHTA and CDR2 FQGTGA come from the germline V gene. The DNA of the CDR3 is TGTGCCAGTACCGGTAGCGGGGCTTTCTCCTCCTACAATGAGCAGTTCTTC. The encoded protein is CASTGSGAFSSYNEQFF. The full variable domain, with the rest looked up from reference TRBV7-3 and TRBJ2-1, is GAGVSQTPSNKVTEKGKYVELRCDPISGHTALYWYRQSLGQGPEFLIYFQGTGAADDSGLPNDRFFAVRPEGSVSTLKIQRTERGDSAVYLCASTGSGAFSSYNEQFFGPGTRLTVL.

The chain is built from TRBV18 and TRBJ1-2, with D hard to call. Germline assignment: CDR1 KGHSH and CDR2 LQKENI. The CDR3 is made up of 13 amino acids. Between the trimmed V and J ends, which lost 2 bases and 1 base, there was a span of 5 bases. As DNA, the CDR3 is TGTGCCAGCTCACCAGGGTTTAACTATGGCTACACCTTC. Protein product: CASSPGFNYGYTF.

The chain uses TRBV20-1 and TRBJ2-3; D ambiguous. Germline CDR1 is DFQATT and CDR2 is SNEGSKA (reference sequence). The CDR3 spans 14 residues. V was clipped by 6 bases and J by 2 bases, with 15 bases between them. CDR3 sequence: CSARRSGFTDTQYF. The CDR3 DNA reads TGCAGTGCAAGAAGGTCCGGATTCACAGATACGCAGTATTTT.

The chain joins TRBV10-3 to TRBJ1-3, with D hard to call. The CDR3 covers 17 residues. Trimming pared 2 bases from V and 0 bases from J, leaving 14 bases between. Looked up from germline, CDR1 is ENHRY and CDR2 is SYGVKD. CDR3 in amino acids: CAISERGPGPSGNTIYF. CDR3 nucleotides: TGTGCCATCAGTGAGCGGGGTCCTGGACCCTCTGGAAACACCATATATTTT.

The chain is built from TRBV7-9 and TRBJ2-7; 8 bases align to TRBD1. Germline loops: CDR1 SEHNR, CDR2 FQNEAQ (reference sequence). This CDR3 has 14 residues. The J segment lost 0 bases and the V segment lost 5 bases, leaving 3 bases of the junction unmatched. Here the CDR3 DNA reads TGTGCCAGCAGCCAGGACAGGGACTCCTACGAGCAGTACTTC. It translates to CASSQDRDSYEQYF.

This clonotype was seen ten or more times. The chain employs TRBV7-9 and TRBJ1-4, with D perhaps TRBD1 (5 bases). Looked up from germline, CDR1 is SEHNR and CDR2 is FQNEAQ (reference sequence). V was clipped by 5 bases and J by 7 bases, with 17 bases between them. This CDR3 has 15 residues. CDR3 sequence reads: CASSTLVQGPEKLFF. Here the CDR3 DNA reads TGTGCCAGCAGCACCCTCGTCCAGGGTCCTGAAAAACTGTTTTTT. Using reference TRBV7-9 and TRBJ1-4 for the parts outside the CDR3, the full variable domain is DTGVSQNPRHKITKRGQNVTFRCDPISEHNRLYWYRQTLGQGPEFLTYFQNEAQLEKSRLLSDRFSAERPKGSFSTLEIQRTEQGDSAMYLCASSTLVQGPEKLFFGSGTQLSVL.

Regarding this clonotype: A much larger clone lies one base from this, so it may be a read error. The chain links TRBV2 to TRBJ1-1, with TRBD1 matching over 7 bases. Germline CDR1 SNHLY, CDR2 FYNNEI. CDR3 length: 16 residues. CDR3 protein: CASSHNRGMSGAEVFF. CDR3 bases: TGTGCCAGCAGTCACAACAGGGGAATGAGTGGAGCTGAAGTTTTCTTT.

The rearrangement links TRBV12-3 or TRBV12-4 to TRBJ2-7; perhaps TRBD2 as D (5 bases). The ends were cut back, 0 bases at V and 3 bases at J, with 9 bases in the middle. The CDR3 spans 14 residues. In nucleotides, the CDR3 is TGTGCCAGCAGTTTAGCCGGGGTTCACTACGAGCAGTACTTC. This gives the protein CASSLAGVHYEQYF.

This clonotype has at least ten counts. This chain uses TRBV2 with TRBJ2-3, with D perhaps matching TRBD2 (6 bases). V was pared by 8 bases and J by 5 bases, with 17 bases between. The germline CDR1 and CDR2 sequences are SNHLY and FYNNEI. CDR3 length: 14 residues. As DNA, the CDR3 is TGTGCCAGCGAAGGGCGGGAACGGGAAGATACGCAGTATTTT. It codes for CASEGREREDTQYF.

The chain is built from TRBV20-1 and TRBJ2-5; 7 nucleotides line up with TRBD1. Germline CDR1 DFQATT, CDR2 SNEGSKA (reference sequence). Germline trimming cut 6 bases from V and 1 base from J; bases unmatched to any gene: 11. The CDR3 runs to 15 residues. The CDR3 DNA reads TGCAGTGCGACCCTCGACAGGGTAGGCCAAGAGACCCAGTACTTC. Translated: CSATLDRVGQETQYF.

The V and J genes are TRBV18 and TRBJ2-7; D is unresolved. The V gene's germline CDR1 is KGHSH and CDR2 LQKENI. V gave up 1 base and J gave up 2 bases, with 3 bases separating them. This CDR3 contains 12 residues. The CDR3 spells CASSPRTYEQYF. CDR3 nucleotide sequence: TGTGCCAGCTCACCACGGACCTACGAGCAGTACTTC.